This T cell receptor beta chain is drawn from a study of blood T cell repertoires in COVID-19. Study background: Samples taken during acute and convalescent COVID-19 were collected in the United States, Italy and Spain. Sources were T cells, B-cell-depleted T cells, or PBMCs; the material itself was cDNA or gDNA.

CDR1 SGHVS and CDR2 FNYEAQ come from the germline V gene. CDR3 length: 15 amino acids. Trimming pared 2 bases from V and 1 base from J, leaving 10 bases between. Under the authors' procedure: The assay estimated nucleated cells by amplifying reference gene primers. Measured with immunoSEQ multiplex PCR; TCRdb has only the in-frame clones, and not every one. The V and J calls and clone size come from that table; D and trimming were worked out from the DNA. The table records some 230,000 clones, about 88% of them present only once. It was during active infection that Seattle patients were enrolled and then longitudinally followed.

The source is a woman between 50 and 59 years old with COVID-19, enrolled during active disease. The chain uses TRBV7-6 and TRBJ2-3; TRBD1 is a possible D gene (6 bases). Sequencing was carried out using peripheral blood. CDR3 bases: TGTGCCAGCAGCTTACGCAGGGGAGGCACAGATACGCAGTATTTT. As protein: CASSLRRGGTDTQYF.